Sequencing of this TCR beta chain was carried out in a study of early T cells in non-severe SARS-CoV-2 infection. About the research overall: Chains from this unsorted whole-blood bulk RNA could not be paired.

In this sample, this clonotype turned up a few times. Molecules of cDNA were individually given unique molecular identifiers that were attached to them. Each CDR3 protein gets one entry after TCRdb re-called the 5' RACE reads with MiXCR. The sample contains approximately 41,000 distinct CDR3 sequences, 3.5% to 5% of which appear only once. The J segment lost 7 bases and the V segment lost 0 bases, leaving 2 bases of the junction unmatched. The CDR3 sequence is 13 residues long. Germline loops: CDR1 SGHRS, CDR2 YFSETQ. This rearrangement joins TRBV5-1 to TRBJ1-1; 8 bases align to TRBD1. The clonotype was recovered from an adult who was a healthcare worker with PCR-confirmed SARS-CoV-2 infection or an uninfected control (not recorded which). Sequencing used whole blood. The CDR3 loop reads CASSLGQGFEAFF. CDR3 DNA sequence: TGCGCCAGCAGCTTGGGACAGGGGTTTGAAGCTTTCTTT.